The 32 T cell receptor beta chains presented below share a single source sample, sequenced in a study of shared clonotypes between healthy human individuals. Clones were read by immunoSEQ multiplex PCR, and TCRdb kept only the in-frame ones, dropping some. The data hold some 1,400,000 clones, with roughly 96% observed a single time. Sequenced input: naive CD4+ T cells sorted from blood. Subset meaning: CD45RA+ positively selected. These receptors were collected from a man between 25 and 39 years old in good health.

This clone came up once. The chain uses TRBV18 and TRBJ2-5; D tentatively fits TRBD1 or TRBD2 (5 bases each). The CDR3 loop spans 16 amino acids. The V gene's germline CDR1 is KGHSH and CDR2 LQKENI. V lost 3 bases, J lost 2 bases, and 16 bases lay in between. CDR3 sequence (DNA): TGTGCCAGCTCACCCCTCACGGGACCCAAGCAAGAGACCCAGTACTTC. Translated: CASSPLTGPKQETQYF. Looking up the rest from reference TRBV18 and TRBJ2-5 gives the full variable domain: NAGVMQNPRHLVRRRGQEARLRCSPMKGHSHVYWYRQLPEEGLKFMVYLQKENIIDESGMPKERFSAEFPKEGPSILRIQQVVRGDSAAYFCASSPLTGPKQETQYFGPGTRLLVL.

CDR3 protein: CASSSGQTQPQHF. DNA of the CDR3: TGTGCCAGCAGTTCTGGACAGACTCAGCCCCAGCATTTT. V and J are TRBV27 and TRBJ1-5, with D possibly being TRBD1 (6 bases). CDR3 length: 13 residues. Trimming stripped 4 bases from V and 6 bases from J, with 10 bases between. The germline gives CDR1 MNHEY, CDR2 SMNVEV (reference sequence).

V is TRBV18 and J is TRBJ2-7; D not resolved. V lost 6 bases, J lost 0 bases, and 15 bases lay in between. Looked up from germline, CDR1 is KGHSH and CDR2 is LQKENI. The CDR3 is made up of 15 amino acids. DNA of the CDR3: TGTGCCAGCTCCGCCCAACAGACGGTCTCCTACGAGCAGTACTTC. This codes for CASSAQQTVSYEQYF. Combining the CDR3 with reference TRBV18 and TRBJ2-7 gives the whole variable domain NAGVMQNPRHLVRRRGQEARLRCSPMKGHSHVYWYRQLPEEGLKFMVYLQKENIIDESGMPKERFSAEFPKEGPSILRIQQVVRGDSAAYFCASSAQQTVSYEQYFGPGTRLTVT.

The V gene is TRBV9, the J gene TRBJ2-2, with no clear D. With 7 bases removed from V and 0 bases from J, the gap between germline ends came to 10 bases. CDR3 length: 14 amino acids. Germline-derived CDR1 and CDR2 are SGDLS and YYNGEE. Here the CDR3 DNA reads TGTGCCAGCCGCCGGAGCTCGAACACCGGGGAGCTGTTTTTT. This codes for CASRRSSNTGELFF.

The rearrangement links TRBV9 to TRBJ2-7, with TRBD2 as a possible D gene (6 bases). The CDR3 sequence is 14 residues long. Trimming took off 2 bases at V and 3 bases at J, with 12 bases between the two ends. Germline V gives CDR1 SGDLS, CDR2 YYNGEE. In DNA form, the CDR3 reads TGTGCCAGCAGCGTTGCTAGCGAAAACTACGAGCAGTACTTC. Translated: CASSVASENYEQYF.

The rearrangement links TRBV7-8 to TRBJ2-7, with D possibly matching TRBD2 (5 bases). This CDR3 region has 13 residues. Per the germline V gene, CDR1 is SGHVS and CDR2 is FQNEAQ. Trimming pared 6 bases from V and 3 bases from J, leaving 12 bases between. The CDR3, as DNA: TGTGCCAGCAGTTTGGACTCCAACTACGAGCAGTACTTC. It yields the protein CASSLDSNYEQYF. The full variable domain, rest sourced from reference TRBV7-8 and TRBJ2-7, is GAGVSQSPRYKVAKRGQDVALRCDPISGHVSLFWYQQALGQGPEFLTYFQNEAQLDKSGLPSDRFFAERPEGSVSTLKIQRTQQEDSAVYLCASSLDSNYEQYFGPGTRLTVT.

V gene TRBV28 combines with J gene TRBJ1-2, with a tentative D call TRBD1 (6 bases). The CDR3 loop spans 16 amino acids. V was shortened by 5 bases and J by 4 bases, with 20 bases between the two germline ends. The germline V gene encodes CDR1 MDHEN and CDR2 SYDVKM. CDR3 sequence reads: CASSRGGRGSSYGYTF. CDR3 sequence (DNA): TGTGCCAGCAGTCGCGGGGGCCGGGGGTCGAGCTATGGCTACACCTTC.

This chain joins TRBV9 and TRBJ2-6; TRBD2 matches at 12 bases. Trimming cost V 1 base and J 1 base; bases outside gene matches: 15. Germline assignment: CDR1 SGDLS and CDR2 YYNGEE. This CDR3 region has 22 residues. Written as DNA, the CDR3 is TGTGCCAGCAGCGTACGTGTGCTTCCCGGACTAGCGGGATTATCTGGGGCCAACGTCCTGACTTTC. This sequence encodes CASSVRVLPGLAGLSGANVLTF.

The chain couples TRBV15 to TRBJ1-2; 7 bases fit TRBD1. The CDR3 consists of 14 residues. J gave up 8 bases and V 5 bases, and 11 bases lay outside the gene matches. Germline V lookup: CDR1 LNHNV, CDR2 YYDKDF (reference sequence). CDR3 residues: CATSAGTEAVGYTF. CDR3 coding DNA: TGTGCCACCAGCGCTGGGACAGAGGCAGTAGGCTACACCTTC. The variable domain in full, completed from reference TRBV15 and TRBJ1-2, reads DAMVIQNPRYQVTQFGKPVTLSCSQTLNHNVMYWYQQKSSQAPKLLFHYYDKDFNNEADTPDNFQSRRPNTSFCFLDIRSPGLGDTAMYLCATSAGTEAVGYTFGSGTRLTVV.

The J gene is TRBJ1-5, the V gene TRBV2, with D possibly TRBD1 on 6 matching bases. Germline values: CDR1 SNHLY, CDR2 FYNNEI. The CDR3 is 15 residues long. Trimming left V 4 bases short and J 2 bases short, with 12 bases between. The CDR3 reads CASSAFSGGNQPQHF. CDR3 bases: TGTGCCAGCAGTGCATTTTCAGGGGGCAATCAGCCCCAGCATTTT.

The rearrangement joins TRBV7-9 to TRBJ1-2; D perhaps matches TRBD1 (6 bases). Trimming cost V 2 bases and J 3 bases, with 16 bases left between them. The CDR3 runs 16 residues. Germline values: CDR1 SEHNR, CDR2 FQNEAQ (reference sequence). The CDR3, as DNA: TGTGCCAGCAGCTTACGGGGGGCGGATAGGGACTATGGCTACACCTTC. Protein product: CASSLRGADRDYGYTF.

In this sample, this clone turned up once. The chain links TRBV2 to TRBJ2-2; D may be TRBD2 (5 bases). CDR3 length: 16 residues. Per germline, CDR1 SNHLY and CDR2 FYNNEI. Between the trimmed V and J ends, which lost 7 bases and 2 bases, there was a span of 17 bases. CDR3 nucleotides: TGTGCCAGCACCTTAGTCCTAGCTCGAAACACCGGGGAGCTGTTTTTT. Its protein product is CASTLVLARNTGELFF. The variable domain in full, with the rest retrieved from reference TRBV2 and TRBJ2-2, is EPEVTQTPSHQVTQMGQEVILRCVPISNHLYFYWYRQILGQKVEFLVSFYNNEISEKSEIFDDQFSVERPDGSNFTLKIRSTKLEDSAMYFCASTLVLARNTGELFFGEGSRLTVL.

This clone appeared a single time. The gene calls are TRBV5-1 and TRBJ2-1, with 16 positions matching TRBD2. CDR1 is SGHRS, CDR2 YFSETQ, per germline. The CDR3 loop spans 21 amino acids. V dropped 3 bases and J dropped 9; count of bases not matched to a gene: 21. CDR3 in DNA: TGCGCCAGCAGCTCCTTAAGTATCGGGACTAGCGGGAGGGCCTTCAGTAGTGAGCAGTTCTTC. As protein: CASSSLSIGTSGRAFSSEQFF. Combining the CDR3 with reference TRBV5-1 and TRBJ2-1 gives the whole variable domain KAGVTQTPRYLIKTRGQQVTLSCSPISGHRSVSWYQQTPGQGLQFLFEYFSETQRNKGNFPGRFSGRQFSNSRSEMNVSTLELGDSALYLCASSSLSIGTSGRAFSSEQFFGPGTRLTVL.

To note about this clone: In the same sample, other DNA sequences code for this CDR3. This chain joins TRBV10-3 and TRBJ2-1, with no clear D. This CDR3 is 12 amino acids long. Deletions cut 2 bases from V and 7 bases from J, with 6 bases between. Germline CDR1 reads ENHRY; CDR2 reads SYGVKD. CDR3 nucleotide sequence: TGTGCCATCAGTGAGGGGCCTAATGAGCAGTTCTTC. Translating it yields CAISEGPNEQFF.

The rearrangement links TRBV11-2 to TRBJ2-3; D may be TRBD2 (6 bases). CDR1 and CDR2 (germline): SGHAT, FQNNGV. CDR3 length equals 15 residues. Trimming pared 3 bases from V and 0 bases from J, leaving 10 bases between. The CDR3: CASSFWRGSTDTQYF. In DNA, the CDR3 is TGTGCCAGCAGCTTCTGGCGGGGTAGCACAGATACGCAGTATTTT.

The V gene is TRBV30, the J gene TRBJ1-2; D call uncertain. The V end lost 2 bases, the J end lost 8 bases, and 6 bases lay between the germline ends. CDR1 and CDR2 from the germline V gene are GTSNPN and SVGIG (reference sequence). This CDR3 is built from 10 residues. This chain's CDR3 is CAWSIRGYTF. DNA of the CDR3: TGTGCCTGGAGTATCAGGGGCTACACCTTC.

The V call is TRBV29-1, the J call TRBJ2-5, with 12 bases identical to TRBD2. The germline V gene has CDR1 SQVTM and CDR2 ANQGSEA. The CDR3 runs 12 residues. With V trimmed by 8 bases and J by 4 bases, 2 bases remained unmatched. For the CDR3, the DNA is TGCAGCAAACTAGCGGGAGGAGAGACCCAGTACTTC. Its protein product is CSKLAGGETQYF.

This sequence joins TRBV6-6 and TRBJ2-7; D might be TRBD1 (6 bases). CDR3 size: 15 residues. Trimming pared 6 bases from V and 0 bases from J, leaving 15 bases between. The germline CDR1 and CDR2 sequences are MNHNY and SVGAGI (reference sequence). The CDR3 sequence: CASRPTGQSSYEQYF. The CDR3 bases are TGTGCCAGCAGGCCAACGGGACAAAGCTCCTACGAGCAGTACTTC.

This chain connects TRBV27 to TRBJ2-6; D is possibly TRBD2 (6 bases). Germline CDR1 MNHEY, CDR2 SMNVEV (reference sequence). CDR3 length: 18 amino acids. V was clipped by 6 bases and J by 2 bases, with 20 bases between them. DNA for the CDR3: TGTGCCAGCAGCCCGAGGTCGGGGGTCCCAACTGGGGCCAACGTCCTGACTTTC. Translation gives CASSPRSGVPTGANVLTF. Together with reference TRBV27 and TRBJ2-6, the CDR3 gives the full variable domain: EAQVTQNPRYLITVTGKKLTVTCSQNMNHEYMSWYRQDPGLGLRQIYYSMNVEVTDKGDVPEGYKVSRKEKRNFPLILESPSPNQTSLYFCASSPRSGVPTGANVLTFGAGSRLTVL.

In DNA form, the CDR3 reads TGTGCCAGCAGCTTAGATCTAGTCTTATACACCGGGGAGCTGTTTTTT. It is translated as CASSLDLVLYTGELFF. The chain couples TRBV11-2 to TRBJ2-2; no firm D call. The CDR3 runs to 16 residues. V gave up 0 bases and J gave up 3 bases, with 11 bases separating them. The germline V gene has CDR1 SGHAT and CDR2 FQNNGV. Full variable domain (missing parts from reference TRBV11-2 and TRBJ2-2): EAGVAQSPRYKIIEKRQSVAFWCNPISGHATLYWYQQILGQGPKLLIQFQNNGVVDDSQLPKDRFSAERLKGVDSTLKIQPAKLEDSAVYLCASSLDLVLYTGELFFGEGSRLTVL.

This chain uses TRBV27 with TRBJ1-4; tentative D call: TRBD1 (5 bases). Germline loops: CDR1 MNHEY, CDR2 SMNVEV (reference sequence). This CDR3 contains 14 residues. Trimming took off 5 bases at V and 11 bases at J, with 18 bases between the two ends. CDR3 residues: CASSPYRGGGKLFF. CDR3 nucleotide sequence: TGTGCCAGCAGTCCATATCGGGGGGGAGGGAAACTGTTTTTT.

The chain uses TRBV29-1 and TRBJ2-5; D possibly corresponds to TRBD1 (6 bases). In germline, CDR1 is SQVTM, CDR2 ANQGSEA. The CDR3 totals 13 residues. V shed 5 bases and J shed 4 bases, with 14 bases lying between them. The CDR3 reads CSVTRQVGETQYF. DNA of the CDR3: TGCAGCGTTACGAGACAGGTGGGAGAGACCCAGTACTTC. Supplemented by reference TRBV29-1 and TRBJ2-5, the full variable domain reads SAVISQKPSRDICQRGTSLTIQCQVDSQVTMMFWYRQQPGQSLTLIATANQGSEATYESGFVIDKFPISRPNLTFSTLTVSNMSPEDSSIYLCSVTRQVGETQYFGPGTRLLVL.

This chain joins TRBV10-3 and TRBJ1-1, with TRBD1 matching 11 bases. The CDR3 consists of 15 residues. Germline CDR1 is ENHRY and CDR2 is SYGVKD. Unmatched junction bases numbered 8, after V lost 7 bases and J lost 4 bases. In nucleotides, the CDR3 is TGTGCCATCACCCCCGGACAGGGGGCGACCACTGAAGCTTTCTTT. Protein sequence: CAITPGQGATTEAFF.

This chain joins TRBV6-1 and TRBJ2-7; 9 bases fit TRBD1. Unmatched junction bases numbered 8, after V lost 8 bases and J lost 3 bases. The CDR3 spans 14 residues. The germline V gene has CDR1 MNHNS and CDR2 SASEGT. The CDR3, as DNA: TGTGCCAGCCGCCGGGACAGGGAGGGCTACGAGCAGTACTTC. Protein product: CASRRDREGYEQYF.

The rearrangement uses TRBV5-5 and TRBJ2-7; 9 nucleotides align to TRBD1. V lost 3 bases and J lost 3; bases outside the gene matches: 4. The germline gives CDR1 SGHKS, CDR2 YYEKEE (reference sequence). The CDR3 has 14 amino acids. CDR3 in amino acids: CASSWGTGIYEQYF. The CDR3 DNA sequence: TGTGCCAGCAGCTGGGGGACAGGGATCTACGAGCAGTACTTC.

The chain uses TRBV7-3 and TRBJ2-1; TRBD2 might be the D (5 bases). V lost 5 bases and J lost 4, with 15 bases in between. The CDR3 extends over 15 amino acids. Germline-derived CDR1 and CDR2 are SGHTA and FQGTGA. The CDR3, as DNA: TGTGCCAGCAGCCTCGACGGGGTTGAGTACAATGAGCAGTTCTTC. It encodes CASSLDGVEYNEQFF.

V and J are TRBV5-1 and TRBJ1-2; TRBD1 might be the D (6 bases). Trimming shortened V by 0 bases and J by 0 bases, and 15 bases separated the two germline ends. CDR1 and CDR2 (germline): SGHRS, YFSETQ. The CDR3 spans 17 residues. The CDR3: CASSLVRTDSSNYGYTF. DNA of the CDR3: TGCGCCAGCAGCTTGGTCCGGACAGACTCTTCTAACTATGGCTACACCTTC.

This clone was found once. The chain carries TRBV28 and TRBJ2-7; maybe TRBD2 (6 bases). Trimming left V 4 bases short and J 3 bases short, with 19 bases between. CDR1 MDHEN and CDR2 SYDVKM come from the germline V gene. The CDR3 contains 16 residues. The CDR3 DNA reads TGTGCCAGCAGTTCGGTCTCCGCGGGGAGGTTCTACGAGCAGTACTTC. Translating gives CASSSVSAGRFYEQYF.

A remark on this clone: Other DNA sequences in this specimen translate into the identical CDR3. DNA of the CDR3: TGCAGCGTCGGACAGGGGGCCTACGAGCAGTACTTC. Protein product: CSVGQGAYEQYF. The chain couples TRBV29-1 to TRBJ2-7; 10 bases map to TRBD1. Looked up from germline, CDR1 is SQVTM and CDR2 is ANQGSEA. Trimming cost V 6 bases and J 2 bases; bases outside gene matches: 1. The CDR3 consists of 12 residues.

The chain employs TRBV18 and TRBJ1-2, with D maybe TRBD1 (5 bases). Trimming stripped 6 bases from V and 10 bases from J, with 27 bases between. The CDR3 is 16 residues long. CDR1 is KGHSH and CDR2 is LQKENI in the germline V gene. CDR3 amino acids: CASSRSGTDLTMVYTF. The CDR3 bases are TGTGCCAGCTCGCGCTCCGGGACGGACTTAACTATGGTCTACACCTTC.

This clone has just one count. The V call is TRBV4-1, the J call TRBJ1-2; 8 bases are shared with TRBD1. Germline CDR1 reads MGHRA; CDR2 reads YSYEKL. The trim removed 7 bases at V and 4 bases at J, leaving 8 bases unmatched. CDR3 length: 14 residues. The CDR3 coding sequence is TGCGCCAGCACCACAGGGGGGGCCTTCTATGGCTACACCTTC. Amino acid sequence: CASTTGGAFYGYTF.

The rearrangement links TRBV6-5 to TRBJ2-1, with no clear D. Germline V gene data show CDR1 as MNHEY and CDR2 as SVGAGI. The CDR3 sequence is 15 residues long. Trimming took 4 bases from V and 0 from J, leaving 10 bases between them. As DNA, the CDR3 is TGTGCCAGCAGTTTAGAATATAGCTCCTACAATGAGCAGTTCTTC. This sequence encodes CASSLEYSSYNEQFF.